The T cell receptor beta chain described here comes from a study of blood T cell repertoires in COVID-19. Study context: The origin of the acute and convalescent COVID-19 samples was the United States, Italy and Spain. The cDNA or gDNA used as material had been derived from T cells, B-cell-depleted T cells, or PBMCs.

Sequenced by immunoSEQ multiplex PCR; TCRdb stores in-frame clones only, minus some. The sample lists 230,000 or so clones; about 80% were seen once. The CDR3 has 18 amino acids. Unmatched junction bases numbered 16, after V lost 2 bases and J lost 6 bases. CDR1 is ENHRY, CDR2 SYGVKD, per germline. Sequenced material: peripheral blood. The clonotype comes from a man aged 45-65 years with active or convalescent COVID-19. V gene TRBV10-3 combines with J gene TRBJ2-7; 10 bases match TRBD1. CDR3 sequence reads: CAISERGTGDAKGLEQYF. The CDR3 coding sequence is TGTGCCATCAGTGAGAGGGGGACAGGGGACGCCAAGGGGCTCGAGCAGTACTTC.